A single T cell receptor beta chain is shown here with its context. The junction and the germline gene differ at one end; a read error may be behind it. This entry belongs to a study of blood T cells in healthy people across ages. This CDR3 has 14 residues. Germline-derived CDR1 and CDR2 are SGHRS and YFSETQ. Sample-barcoded 5' priming and a J-beta primer mix drove a second PCR of roughly 7 to 11 cycles. TCRdb reprocessed the 5' RACE reads with MiXCR, giving one entry per CDR3 protein. Here the sample spans hundreds of thousands of distinct CDR3 sequences, more than 45% being singletons. The J gene is TRBJ2-5, the V gene TRBV5-1, with D possibly called TRBD1 or TRBD2 (5 bases each). The source of this sequence is a man aged 80 or over in good health. Source material: blood. The CDR3 DNA reads TGCGCCAGCAGCTGGGACGGTTTCCAAGAGGCCCAGTACTTC. Its protein product is CASSWDGFQEAQYF.